The 29 T cell receptor beta chains below come from one sample, sequenced in a study of blood T cells in healthy people across ages. Through a sample-barcoded 5' primer and a J-beta primer mix, a second PCR was run for roughly 7 to 12 cycles. TCRdb reprocessed the 5' RACE reads with MiXCR, giving one entry per CDR3 protein. The sample has approximately 820,000 distinct CDR3 sequences; approximately 44% are singletons. Sequencing was done on a sample of blood. The receptors were gathered from a man aged 55 to 70 in good health.

V is TRBV10-2 and J is TRBJ2-6; 7 bases match TRBD1. The germline CDR1 and CDR2 sequences are WSHSY and SAAADI. The CDR3 extends over 15 amino acids. Trimming removed 8 bases from V and 0 bases from J; junction bases left unmatched: 4. Here the CDR3 reads CASRTGRSGANVLTF. CDR3 in DNA: TGCGCCAGCCGGACAGGACGCTCTGGGGCCAACGTCCTGACTTTC.

This chain uses TRBV6-2 or TRBV6-3 with TRBJ2-7, with D hard to call. With 5 bases removed from V and 4 bases from J, the gap between germline ends came to 15 bases. The CDR3 extends over 14 amino acids. Germline CDR1 MNHEY, CDR2 SVGEGT. The CDR3 sequence: CASSRIQSPYEQYF. For the CDR3, the DNA is TGTGCCAGCAGTCGAATACAGAGCCCTTACGAGCAGTACTTC.

At least ten counts were recorded for this clonotype. The chain uses TRBV9 and TRBJ2-7; D assignment may be TRBD1 or TRBD2 (5 bases each). Trimming removed 3 bases from V and 6 bases from J, with 16 bases in between. CDR3 length: 14 amino acids. Germline lookup yields CDR1 SGDLS and CDR2 YYNGEE. CDR3 loop: CASSAGTALGEQYF. The CDR3 nucleotides are TGTGCCAGCAGCGCCGGGACGGCGTTAGGCGAGCAGTACTTC.

The rearrangement uses TRBV7-2 and TRBJ2-1; perhaps TRBD2 as D (7 bases). There are 14 residues in the CDR3. Trimming took 8 bases from V and 9 from J, leaving 20 bases between them. The V gene's germline CDR1 is SGHTA and CDR2 FQGNSA. The CDR3 coding sequence is TGTGCCAGCGAAAGCGGGACAACCACGGTTGAGCAGTTCTTC. Its protein is CASESGTTTVEQFF.

The rearrangement joins TRBV11-3 to TRBJ1-2; D remains unclear. The CDR3 runs to 14 residues. Germline loops: CDR1 SGHNT, CDR2 YENEEA. Trimming cost V 2 bases and J 3 bases, with 10 bases left between them. DNA for the CDR3: TGTGCCAGCAGCTTATCGCCCGCCGACTATGGCTACACCTTC. It specifies CASSLSPADYGYTF. Full variable domain (missing parts from reference TRBV11-3 and TRBJ1-2): EAGVVQSPRYKIIEKKQPVAFWCNPISGHNTLYWYLQNLGQGPELLIRYENEEAVDDSQLPKDRFSAERLKGVDSTLKIQPAELGDSAVYLCASSLSPADYGYTFGSGTRLTVV.

The chain joins TRBV25-1 to TRBJ2-3, with 11 bases lining up with TRBD2. Per the germline V gene, CDR1 is MGHDK and CDR2 is SYGVNS. The J segment lost 2 bases and the V segment lost 3 bases, leaving 10 bases of the junction unmatched. The CDR3 spans 18 residues. CDR3: CASSDGGGLADHTDTQYF. DNA for the CDR3: TGTGCCAGCAGTGATGGAGGGGGACTAGCGGACCACACAGATACGCAGTATTTT. Full variable domain (outside the CDR3, taken from reference TRBV25-1 and TRBJ2-3): EADIYQTPRYLVIGTGKKITLECSQTMGHDKMYWYQQDPGMELHLIHYSYGVNSTEKGDLSSESTVSRIRTEHFPLTLESARPSHTSQYLCASSDGGGLADHTDTQYFGPGTRLTVL.

V is TRBV13 and J is TRBJ2-3; the match to TRBD2 covers 9 bases. In germline, CDR1 is PRHDT, CDR2 FYEKMQ (reference sequence). V shed 3 bases, J shed 2 bases, and the junction held 12 bases outside the gene matches. CDR3 size: 18 residues. The CDR3 loop reads CASSFRVRSGGHTDTQYF. The CDR3 DNA follows: TGTGCCAGCAGCTTTAGGGTCCGTAGCGGGGGCCACACAGATACGCAGTATTTT.

The rearrangement uses TRBV20-1 and TRBJ2-1, with 8 bases lining up with TRBD2. The CDR3 length is 15 residues. Trimming at V came to 3 bases and at J to 2 bases, leaving 6 bases not matched to a gene. Germline lookup yields CDR1 DFQATT and CDR2 SNEGSKA (reference sequence). In nucleotides, the CDR3 is TGCAGTGCTAGGGCGACTAGCGACGCCTACAATGAGCAGTTCTTC. Translating it yields CSARATSDAYNEQFF.

Concerning this clonotype itself: This may stem from a read error, because a much larger clone lies one nucleotide away. The genes are TRBV6-6 and TRBJ2-1; D tentatively fits TRBD1 or TRBD2 (5 bases each). Judging by the DNA end, TRBJ2-7 fits better; the J call may be wrong. The CDR3 totals 13 residues. Germline V gene lookup returns CDR1 MNHNY and CDR2 SVGAGI (reference sequence). The CDR3 protein is CASSQGPFNEQYF. In DNA form, the CDR3 reads TGTGCCAGCAGCCAGGGACCTTTCAATGAGCAGTACTTC.

This clonotype was picked up a small number of times. The chain employs TRBV6-5 and TRBJ2-7; the match to TRBD1 covers 9 bases. The J call may be in error: the DNA end matches TRBJ2-5 better. Germline V CDR1 and CDR2: MNHEY, SVGAGI. The CDR3 runs 15 residues. CDR3 sequence (DNA): TGTGCCAGCAGGCACCTGACGGGACAGGGCCAGACCCAGTACTTC. Translation: CASRHLTGQGQTQYF.

The V gene is TRBV28, the J gene TRBJ2-3; 8 nucleotides agree with TRBD1. V lost 5 bases to trimming and J lost 0 bases; unmatched junction nucleotides: 4. In germline, CDR1 is MDHEN, CDR2 SYDVKM. CDR3 length equals 15 residues. CDR3 sequence: CASSLRTGSTDTQYF. CDR3 sequence (DNA): TGTGCCAGCAGTCTACGGACAGGGAGCACAGATACGCAGTATTTT.

There are a few counts of this clonotype. V gene TRBV30 combines with J gene TRBJ2-4; D is ambiguous. The J call is uncertain, as TRBJ2-7 better fits the DNA end. The CDR3 runs to 12 residues. Germline V gene data show CDR1 as GTSNPN and CDR2 as SVGIG (reference sequence). CDR3 nucleotides: TGTGCCTGGAGTGCGACGACATACGAGCAGTACTTC. Translated: CAWSATTYEQYF.

The chain has TRBV30 and TRBJ1-4, with 7 bases matching TRBD1. Looked up from germline, CDR1 is GTSNPN and CDR2 is SVGIG (reference sequence). This CDR3 has 13 residues. J gave up 10 bases and V 3 bases, and 8 bases lay outside the gene matches. CDR3 protein: CAWRGPRTGKLFF. In DNA, the CDR3 is TGTGCCTGGAGGGGACCCCGGACAGGAAAACTGTTTTTT. Drawing the rest from reference TRBV30 and TRBJ1-4, the complete variable domain is SQTIHQWPATLVQPVGSPLSLECTVEGTSNPNLYWYRQAAGRGLQLLFYSVGIGQISSEVPQNLSASRPQDRQFILSSKKLLLSDSGFYLCAWRGPRTGKLFFGSGTQLSVL.

This chain connects TRBV6-2 or TRBV6-3 to TRBJ2-1, with a weak D call TRBD1 (5 bases). CDR1 and CDR2 from the germline V gene are MNHEY and SVGEGT. V lost 5 bases and J lost 10, with 15 bases in between. This CDR3 spans 13 amino acids. CDR3 loop: CASSPQGFGEQFF. For the CDR3, the DNA is TGTGCCAGCAGTCCTCAGGGATTCGGGGAGCAGTTCTTC.

The genes are TRBV4-2 and TRBJ1-2; D possibly corresponds to TRBD1 (5 bases). Looked up from germline, CDR1 is LGHNA and CDR2 is YNFKEQ. The V gene lost 4 bases and the J gene lost 7 bases, with 13 bases spanning the gap. The CDR3 loop spans 13 amino acids. In DNA form, the CDR3 reads TGTGCCAGCAGCCGCATTGGGGCGGCTGGCTACACCTTC. Encoded protein: CASSRIGAAGYTF.

The gene calls are TRBV5-5 and TRBJ2-7, with 8 bases fitting TRBD1. The CDR3 totals 15 residues. Trimming cost V 6 bases and J 0 bases; bases outside gene matches: 8. The V gene's germline CDR1 is SGHKS and CDR2 YYEKEE (reference sequence). CDR3 sequence reads: CASTMGQVFSYEQYF. In DNA form, the CDR3 reads TGTGCCAGCACCATGGGACAGGTATTCTCCTACGAGCAGTACTTC. Filled out from reference TRBV5-5 and TRBJ2-7, the complete variable domain reads DAGVTQSPTHLIKTRGQQVTLRCSPISGHKSVSWYQQVLGQGPQFIFQYYEKEERGRGNFPDRFSARQFPNYSSELNVNALLLGDSALYLCASTMGQVFSYEQYFGPGTRLTVT.

V is TRBV5-5 and J is TRBJ2-4; D is ambiguous. Germline V CDR1 and CDR2: SGHKS, YYEKEE (reference sequence). This CDR3 contains 17 residues. V was shortened by 0 bases and J by 0 bases, with 13 bases between the two germline ends. CDR3 protein: CASSLDWIYIAKNIQYF. CDR3 bases: TGTGCCAGCAGCTTGGATTGGATCTACATAGCCAAAAACATTCAGTACTTC. The full variable domain, in which reference TRBV5-5 and TRBJ2-4 provide the parts outside the CDR3, is DAGVTQSPTHLIKTRGQQVTLRCSPISGHKSVSWYQQVLGQGPQFIFQYYEKEERGRGNFPDRFSARQFPNYSSELNVNALLLGDSALYLCASSLDWIYIAKNIQYFGAGTRLSVL.

This rearrangement joins TRBV7-9 to TRBJ1-1; TRBD1 agrees at 10 bases. V gave up 5 bases and J gave up 4 bases; unmatched junction bases: 7. The CDR3 is 15 amino acids. CDR1 and CDR2 from the germline V gene are SEHNR and FQNEAQ (reference sequence). This CDR3 is CASSPRDRGTTEAFF. CDR3 sequence (DNA): TGTGCCAGCAGCCCCCGGGACAGGGGTACCACTGAAGCTTTCTTT. Combining the CDR3 with reference TRBV7-9 and TRBJ1-1 gives the whole variable domain DTGVSQNPRHKITKRGQNVTFRCDPISEHNRLYWYRQTLGQGPEFLTYFQNEAQLEKSRLLSDRFSAERPKGSFSTLEIQRTEQGDSAMYLCASSPRDRGTTEAFFGQGTRLTVV.

The chain carries TRBV7-2 and TRBJ1-2; 7 bases align to TRBD1. The CDR3 spans 15 residues. V dropped 1 base and J dropped 4; count of bases not matched to a gene: 6. Germline V lookup: CDR1 SGHTA, CDR2 FQGNSA. The CDR3: CASSLGVRGGYGYTF. The CDR3 bases are TGTGCCAGCAGCTTAGGGGTCAGGGGGGGCTATGGCTACACCTTC.

This clonotype turned up a few times. The chain carries TRBV6-5 and TRBJ2-3; D tentatively fits TRBD1 or TRBD2 (5 bases each). V gave up 5 bases and J gave up 6 bases, with 15 bases separating them. The CDR3 sequence is 14 residues long. CDR1 is MNHEY and CDR2 is SVGAGI in the germline V gene. CDR3 sequence: CASSHRDLRDTQYF. In DNA, the CDR3 is TGTGCCAGCAGTCACCGGGACCTCCGGGATACGCAGTATTTT.

J is TRBJ1-1 and V is TRBV28, with a tentative D call TRBD1 (5 bases). Looked up from germline, CDR1 is MDHEN and CDR2 is SYDVKM. The V and J ends lost 3 bases and 0 bases respectively, with 11 bases between them. The CDR3 is made up of 15 amino acids. CDR3: CASSFRQPMNTEAFF. In DNA form, the CDR3 reads TGTGCCAGCAGTTTCCGACAGCCAATGAACACTGAAGCTTTCTTT.

DNA for the CDR3: TGCAGTGCCCGGACTAGCGGGGGGCCCACGCCGTTCTTC. This codes for CSARTSGGPTPFF. The chain couples TRBV20-1 to TRBJ2-1, with 14 bases fitting TRBD2. This CDR3 region has 13 residues. V shed 6 bases and J 15 bases; nucleotides not matched to a gene: 10. Germline V gene sequence: CDR1 DFQATT, CDR2 SNEGSKA (reference sequence).

This rearrangement joins TRBV4-3 to TRBJ2-1; D uncertain. Germline CDR1 is LGHNA and CDR2 is YSLEER. The CDR3 has 14 amino acids. V dropped 1 base and J dropped 0 bases, with 4 bases sitting between them. CDR3 nucleotide sequence: TGCGCCAGCAGCCAAGCGGTCTCCTACAATGAGCAGTTCTTC. Residues: CASSQAVSYNEQFF.

V is TRBV30 and J is TRBJ1-6; D is perhaps TRBD1 (6 bases). V gave up 6 bases and J gave up 16 bases, with 13 bases separating them. CDR1 and CDR2 (germline): GTSNPN, SVGIG (reference sequence). CDR3 length: 10 residues. The CDR3 sequence is CACQGGHLHF. The CDR3 bases are TGTGCCTGCCAAGGGGGGCATCTCCACTTT.

The chain has TRBV20-1 and TRBJ2-1; D possibly corresponds to TRBD2 (7 bases). Trimming took 0 bases from V and 7 from J, leaving 16 bases between them. This CDR3 is 15 amino acids long. Germline assignment: CDR1 DFQATT and CDR2 SNEGSKA (reference sequence). CDR3 coding DNA: TGCAGTGCTAGAGATTCCGGGGGGCAGAATAATGAGCAGTTCTTC. It is translated as CSARDSGGQNNEQFF.

A single count supports this clonotype. J is TRBJ1-1 and V is TRBV20-1, with 7 bases matching TRBD1. The V and J ends lost 2 bases and 7 bases, in that order; junction bases with no gene match: 4. The germline V gene encodes CDR1 DFQATT and CDR2 SNEGSKA (reference sequence). The CDR3 is 12 amino acids. The CDR3 reads CSARRQGNEAFF. The CDR3 DNA sequence: TGCAGTGCTAGAAGACAGGGAAATGAAGCTTTCTTT.

The chain employs TRBV7-8 and TRBJ2-7; D call uncertain. V was shortened by 1 base and J by 1 base, with 14 bases between the two germline ends. Germline CDR1 and CDR2: SGHVS and FQNEAQ. This CDR3 contains 16 residues. In DNA form, the CDR3 reads TGTGCCAGCAGCTTAGTGATCAACGGCAGATCCTACGAGCAGTACTTC. This gives the protein CASSLVINGRSYEQYF. Supplemented by reference TRBV7-8 and TRBJ2-7, the full variable domain reads GAGVSQSPRYKVAKRGQDVALRCDPISGHVSLFWYQQALGQGPEFLTYFQNEAQLDKSGLPSDRFFAERPEGSVSTLKIQRTQQEDSAVYLCASSLVINGRSYEQYFGPGTRLTVT.

There are a few counts of this clonotype. The V and J genes are TRBV25-1 and TRBJ1-2; 7 bases are shared with TRBD1. Trimming removed 5 bases from V and 8 bases from J; junction bases left unmatched: 8. The CDR3 runs to 13 residues. CDR1 is MGHDK and CDR2 is SYGVNS in the germline V gene. The CDR3 nucleotides are TGTGCCAGCAGTAGACAGGGTTCAGGAGGCTACACCTTC. Translated, it gives CASSRQGSGGYTF.

The chain combines TRBV12-3 or TRBV12-4 with TRBJ2-7; TRBD1 matches at 12 bases. This CDR3 region has 16 residues. V lost 0 bases to trimming and J lost 8 bases; unmatched junction nucleotides: 8. The CDR3 here is CASSLAGTGGASKQYF. In DNA form, the CDR3 reads TGTGCCAGCAGTTTAGCGGGGACAGGGGGCGCCTCCAAGCAGTACTTC.